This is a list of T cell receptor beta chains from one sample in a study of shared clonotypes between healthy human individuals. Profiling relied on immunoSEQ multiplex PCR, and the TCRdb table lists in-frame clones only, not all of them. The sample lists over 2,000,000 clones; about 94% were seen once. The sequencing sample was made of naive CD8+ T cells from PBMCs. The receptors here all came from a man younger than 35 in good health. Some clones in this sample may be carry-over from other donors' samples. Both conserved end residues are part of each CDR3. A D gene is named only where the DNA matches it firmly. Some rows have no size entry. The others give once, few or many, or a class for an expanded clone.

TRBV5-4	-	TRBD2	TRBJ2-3	CASSRTSGSGTDTQYF	TGTGCCAGCAGCCGCACTAGCGGGAGTGGCACAGATACGCAGTATTTT
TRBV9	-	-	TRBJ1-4	CASSVGGRGDEKLFF	TGTGCCAGCAGCGTAGGCGGGCGTGGAGATGAAAAACTGTTTTTT
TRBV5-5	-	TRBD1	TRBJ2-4	CASSLEGALPLAKNIQYF	TGTGCCAGCAGCTTGGAGGGGGCCCTTCCTCTAGCCAAAAACATTCAGTACTTC
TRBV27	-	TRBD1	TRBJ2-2	CASSLRQGAETGELFF	TGTGCCAGCAGTTTACGACAGGGAGCGGAGACCGGGGAGCTGTTTTTT
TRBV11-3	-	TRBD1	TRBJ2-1	CASSLGGWTGINEQFF	TGTGCCAGCAGCTTAGGGGGCTGGACAGGGATCAATGAGCAGTTCTTC
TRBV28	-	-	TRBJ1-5	CASSLLRGNQPQHF	TGTGCCAGCAGTTTGCTGCGGGGCAATCAGCCCCAGCATTTT
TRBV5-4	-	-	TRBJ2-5	CASSPNQETQYF	TGTGCCAGCAGCCCGAACCAAGAGACCCAGTACTTC
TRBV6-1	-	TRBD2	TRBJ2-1	CASSARGGPYNEQFF	TGTGCCAGCAGTGCCCGGGGGGGCCCCTACAATGAGCAGTTCTTC
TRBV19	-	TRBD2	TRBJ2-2	CASSLHTSGSTGELFF	TGTGCCAGTAGTTTGCATACTAGCGGCAGCACCGGGGAGCTGTTTTTT
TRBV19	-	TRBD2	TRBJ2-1	CASSIPSGSFNEQFF	TGTGCCAGTAGTATCCCGAGCGGGAGCTTTAATGAGCAGTTCTTC
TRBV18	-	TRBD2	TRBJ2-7	CASSPEPPAGAYEQYF	TGTGCCAGCTCGCCCGAGCCCCCAGCGGGAGCGTACGAGCAGTACTTC
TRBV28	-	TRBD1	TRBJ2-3	CATQGTGGYRGFSTDTQYF	TGTGCCACCCAAGGGACAGGGGGTTACCGTGGCTTTAGCACAGATACGCAGTATTTT
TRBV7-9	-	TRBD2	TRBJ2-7	CASSLDAGTSGSYEQYF	TGTGCCAGCAGCTTAGACGCCGGGACTAGCGGGAGTTACGAGCAGTACTTC
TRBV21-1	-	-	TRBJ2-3	CASSKVDSRTDTQYF	TGTGCCAGCAGCAAAGTTGATAGCCGAACAGATACGCAGTATTTT
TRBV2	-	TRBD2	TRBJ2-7	CASSATSGRAYEQYF	TGTGCCAGCAGCGCAACTAGCGGGAGGGCCTACGAGCAGTACTTC
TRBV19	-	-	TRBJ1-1	CASTSRGSTEAFF	TGTGCCAGTACCTCTAGGGGCTCTACTGAAGCTTTCTTT
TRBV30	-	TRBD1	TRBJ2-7	CAWRQGVSYEQYF	TGTGCCTGGAGGCAGGGGGTCTCCTACGAGCAGTACTTC
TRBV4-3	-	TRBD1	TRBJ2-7	CASSQDPSGQGTDEQYF	TGCGCCAGCAGCCAAGATCCTTCTGGACAGGGGACCGACGAGCAGTACTTC
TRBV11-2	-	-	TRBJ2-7	CASSSRQVVTYEQYF	TGTGCCAGCAGCTCAAGGCAGGTGGTAACCTACGAGCAGTACTTC
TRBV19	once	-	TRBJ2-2	CASTQAGLRFRELFF	TGTGCCAGTACCCAGGCCGGCCTCAGGTTCCGGGAGCTGTTTTTT
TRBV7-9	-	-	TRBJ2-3	CASSLAIAGTDTQYF	TGTGCCAGCAGCTTAGCGATCGCGGGCACAGATACGCAGTATTTT
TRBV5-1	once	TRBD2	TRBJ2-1	CASSSWTSNGNEQFF	TGCGCCAGCAGCTCATGGACTAGCAATGGCAATGAGCAGTTCTTC
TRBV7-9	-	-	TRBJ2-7	CASSLEARTHEQYF	TGTGCCAGCAGCTTAGAGGCTAGAACCCACGAGCAGTACTTC
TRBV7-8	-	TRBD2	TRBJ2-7	CASSLGLAGGPFYEQYF	TGTGCCAGCAGCCTCGGACTAGCGGGAGGCCCCTTCTACGAGCAGTACTTC
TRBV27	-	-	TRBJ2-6	CASSLRISGANVLTF	TGTGCCAGCAGTTTACGCATTTCAGGGGCCAACGTCCTGACTTTC
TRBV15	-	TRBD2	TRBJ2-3	CATSRDLREGRATQYF	TGTGCCACCAGCAGAGATCTGCGGGAGGGAAGGGCTACGCAGTATTTT
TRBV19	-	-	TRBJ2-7	CASSMGYRAYEQYF	TGTGCCAGTAGTATGGGATACAGGGCCTACGAGCAGTACTTC
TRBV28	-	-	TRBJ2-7	CASSLVSGRNYEQYF	TGTGCCAGCAGTTTAGTTTCGGGGCGAAACTACGAGCAGTACTTC